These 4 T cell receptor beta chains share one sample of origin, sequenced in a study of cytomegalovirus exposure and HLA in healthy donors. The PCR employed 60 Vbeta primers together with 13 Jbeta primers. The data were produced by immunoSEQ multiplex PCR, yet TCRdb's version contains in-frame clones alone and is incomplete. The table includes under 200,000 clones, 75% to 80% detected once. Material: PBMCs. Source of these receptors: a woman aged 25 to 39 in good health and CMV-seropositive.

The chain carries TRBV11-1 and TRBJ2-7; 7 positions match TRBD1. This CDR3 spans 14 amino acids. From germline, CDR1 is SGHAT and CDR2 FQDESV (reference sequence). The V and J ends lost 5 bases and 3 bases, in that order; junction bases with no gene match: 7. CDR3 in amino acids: CASSHGTVGYEQYF. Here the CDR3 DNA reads TGTGCCAGCAGCCACGGGACAGTTGGCTACGAGCAGTACTTC.

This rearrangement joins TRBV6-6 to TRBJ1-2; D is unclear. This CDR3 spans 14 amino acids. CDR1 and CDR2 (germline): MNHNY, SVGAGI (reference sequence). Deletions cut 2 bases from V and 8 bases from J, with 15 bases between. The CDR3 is CASSYITLKEGYTF. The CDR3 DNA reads TGTGCCAGCAGTTACATCACTCTCAAGGAGGGCTACACCTTC.

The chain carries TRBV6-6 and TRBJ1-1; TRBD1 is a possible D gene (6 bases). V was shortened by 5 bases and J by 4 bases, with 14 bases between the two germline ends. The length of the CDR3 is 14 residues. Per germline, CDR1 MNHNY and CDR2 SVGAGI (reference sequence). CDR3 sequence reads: CASSPPTGLTEAFF. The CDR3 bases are TGTGCCAGCAGTCCTCCAACAGGGCTCACTGAAGCTTTCTTT.

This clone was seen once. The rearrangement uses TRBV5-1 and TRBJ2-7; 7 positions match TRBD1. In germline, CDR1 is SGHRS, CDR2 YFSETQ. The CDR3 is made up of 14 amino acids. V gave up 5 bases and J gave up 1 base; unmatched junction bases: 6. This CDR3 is CASRGTAISYEQYF. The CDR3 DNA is TGCGCCAGCAGAGGGACAGCTATTTCCTACGAGCAGTACTTC.